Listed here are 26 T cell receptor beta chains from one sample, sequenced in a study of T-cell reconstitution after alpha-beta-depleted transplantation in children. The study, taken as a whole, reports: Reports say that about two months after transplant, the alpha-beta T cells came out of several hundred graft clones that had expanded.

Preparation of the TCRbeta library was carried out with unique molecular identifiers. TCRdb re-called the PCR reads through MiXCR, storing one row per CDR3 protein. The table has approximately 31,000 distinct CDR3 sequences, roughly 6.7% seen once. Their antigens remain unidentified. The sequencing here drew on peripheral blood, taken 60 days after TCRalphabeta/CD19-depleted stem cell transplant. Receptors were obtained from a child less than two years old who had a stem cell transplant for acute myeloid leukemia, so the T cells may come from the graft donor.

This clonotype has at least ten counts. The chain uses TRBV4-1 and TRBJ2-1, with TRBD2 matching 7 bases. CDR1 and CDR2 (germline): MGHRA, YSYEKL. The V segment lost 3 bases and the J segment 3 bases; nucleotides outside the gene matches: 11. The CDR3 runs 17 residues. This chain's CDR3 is CASSQRGPTSDYNEQFF. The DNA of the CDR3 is TGCGCCAGCAGCCAGAGAGGCCCAACTAGCGACTACAATGAGCAGTTCTTC.

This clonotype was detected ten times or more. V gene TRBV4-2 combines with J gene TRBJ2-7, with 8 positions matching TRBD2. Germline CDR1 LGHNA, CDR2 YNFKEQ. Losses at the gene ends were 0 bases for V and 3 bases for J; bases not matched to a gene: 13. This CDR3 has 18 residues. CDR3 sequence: CASSQDIGVAGLNYEQYF. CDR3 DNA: TGTGCCAGCAGCCAAGATATCGGGGTAGCGGGGTTAAACTACGAGCAGTACTTC.

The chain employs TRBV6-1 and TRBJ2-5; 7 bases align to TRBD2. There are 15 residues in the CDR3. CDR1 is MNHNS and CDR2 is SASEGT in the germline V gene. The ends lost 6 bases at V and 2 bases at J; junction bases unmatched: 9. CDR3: CASRFGAGVQETQYF. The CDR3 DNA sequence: TGTGCCAGCAGGTTCGGGGCGGGGGTTCAAGAGACCCAGTACTTC.

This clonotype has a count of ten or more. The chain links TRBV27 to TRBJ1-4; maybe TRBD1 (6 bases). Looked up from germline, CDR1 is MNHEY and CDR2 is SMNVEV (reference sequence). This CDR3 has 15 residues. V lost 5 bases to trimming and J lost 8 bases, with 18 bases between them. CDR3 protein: CASSHQGRGGEKLFF. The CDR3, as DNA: TGTGCCAGCAGTCACCAGGGCAGGGGAGGCGAAAAACTGTTTTTT.

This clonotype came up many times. Written as DNA, the CDR3 is TGTGCCAGCAGTTACCCGACTAGCGGGTCTGATCACAATGAGCAGTTCTTC. This translates into CASSYPTSGSDHNEQFF. The V gene is TRBV6-5, the J gene TRBJ2-1; TRBD2 aligns across 10 bases. The CDR3 extends over 17 amino acids. Germline trimming cut 2 bases from V and 5 bases from J; bases unmatched to any gene: 9. Looked up from germline, CDR1 is MNHEY and CDR2 is SVGAGI.

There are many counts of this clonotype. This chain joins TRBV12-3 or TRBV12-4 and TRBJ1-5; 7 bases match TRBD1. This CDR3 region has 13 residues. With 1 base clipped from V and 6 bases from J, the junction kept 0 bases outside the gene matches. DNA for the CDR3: TGTGCCAGCAGTTTAGACAGGGGTCAGCCCCAGCATTTT. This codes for CASSLDRGQPQHF.

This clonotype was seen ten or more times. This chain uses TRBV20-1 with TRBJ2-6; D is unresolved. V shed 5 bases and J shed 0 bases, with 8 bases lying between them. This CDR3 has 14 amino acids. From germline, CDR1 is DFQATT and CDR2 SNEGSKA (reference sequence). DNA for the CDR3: TGCAGTGCTGGGGATTACTCTGGGGCCAACGTCCTGACTTTC. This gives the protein CSAGDYSGANVLTF.

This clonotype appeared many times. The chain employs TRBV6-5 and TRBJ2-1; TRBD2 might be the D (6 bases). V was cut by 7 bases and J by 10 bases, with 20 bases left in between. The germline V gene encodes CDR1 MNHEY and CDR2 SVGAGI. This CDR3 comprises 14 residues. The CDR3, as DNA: TGTGCCAGCATCTCCGGGACTTTCTTTGGGGAGCAGTTCTTC. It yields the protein CASISGTFFGEQFF.

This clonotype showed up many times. For the CDR3, the DNA is TGTGCCAGCAGCTCCGGGGGGCCCCAGCATTTT. Its translation: CASSSGGPQHF. The chain links TRBV6-5 to TRBJ1-5; possibly TRBD1 for D (5 bases). Trimming took 6 bases from V and 9 from J, leaving 9 bases between them. The CDR3 sequence is 11 residues long. Per the germline V gene, CDR1 is MNHEY and CDR2 is SVGAGI.

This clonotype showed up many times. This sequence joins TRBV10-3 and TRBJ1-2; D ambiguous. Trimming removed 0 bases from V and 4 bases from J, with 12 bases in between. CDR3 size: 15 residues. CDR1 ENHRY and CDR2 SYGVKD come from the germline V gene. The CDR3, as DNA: TGTGCCATCAGTGAGTCTCAACGGAGAGGCTATGGCTACACCTTC. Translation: CAISESQRRGYGYTF.

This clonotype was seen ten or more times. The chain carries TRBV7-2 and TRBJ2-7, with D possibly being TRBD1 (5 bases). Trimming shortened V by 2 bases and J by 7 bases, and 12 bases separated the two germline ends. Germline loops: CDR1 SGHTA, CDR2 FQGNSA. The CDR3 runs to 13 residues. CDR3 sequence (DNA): TGTGCCAGCAGCTTACTGCAGGGTCGGGAGCAGTACTTC. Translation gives CASSLLQGREQYF.

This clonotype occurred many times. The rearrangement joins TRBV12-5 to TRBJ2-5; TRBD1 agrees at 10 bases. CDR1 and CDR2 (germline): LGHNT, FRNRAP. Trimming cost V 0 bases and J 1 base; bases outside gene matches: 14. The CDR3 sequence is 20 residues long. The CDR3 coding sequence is TGTGCTAGTGGTTTGGTACCCAAGGACAGGGGGTCTCTATTCCAAGAGACCCAGTACTTC. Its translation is CASGLVPKDRGSLFQETQYF.

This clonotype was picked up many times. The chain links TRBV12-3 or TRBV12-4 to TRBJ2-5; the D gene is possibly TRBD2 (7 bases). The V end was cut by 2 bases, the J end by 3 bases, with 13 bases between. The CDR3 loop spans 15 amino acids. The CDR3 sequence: CASSLWRGGKETQYF. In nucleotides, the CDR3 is TGTGCCAGCAGTTTATGGAGGGGGGGGAAAGAGACCCAGTACTTC.

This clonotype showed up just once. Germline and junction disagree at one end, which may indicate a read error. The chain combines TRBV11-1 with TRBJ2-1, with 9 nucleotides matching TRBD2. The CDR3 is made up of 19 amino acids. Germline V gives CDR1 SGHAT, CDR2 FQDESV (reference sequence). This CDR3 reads CVSSGHRLAAPSSYNEQFF. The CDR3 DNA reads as TGTGTCAGCAGCGGCCATCGACTAGCGGCCCCGAGCTCCTACAATGAGCAGTTCTTC.

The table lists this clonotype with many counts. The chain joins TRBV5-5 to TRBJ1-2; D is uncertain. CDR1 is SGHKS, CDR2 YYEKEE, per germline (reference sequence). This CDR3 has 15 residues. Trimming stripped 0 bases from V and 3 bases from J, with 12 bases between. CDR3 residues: CASSLVAGDYYGYTF. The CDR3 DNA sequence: TGTGCCAGCAGCTTGGTGGCGGGAGACTACTATGGCTACACCTTC.

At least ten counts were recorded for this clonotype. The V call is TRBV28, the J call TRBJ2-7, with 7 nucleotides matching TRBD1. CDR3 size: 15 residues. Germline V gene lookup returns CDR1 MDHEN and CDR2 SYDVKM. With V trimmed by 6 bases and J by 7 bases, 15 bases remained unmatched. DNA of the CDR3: TGTGCCAGCAGCCAAAGGGGACAGCGTTACGGGGAGCAGTACTTC. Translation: CASSQRGQRYGEQYF.

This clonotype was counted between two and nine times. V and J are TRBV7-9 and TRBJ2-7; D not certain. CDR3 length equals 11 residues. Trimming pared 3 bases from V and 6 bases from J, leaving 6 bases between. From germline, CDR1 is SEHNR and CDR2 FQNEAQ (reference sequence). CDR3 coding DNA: TGTGCCAGCAGCTTTTTACTCGAGCAGTACTTC. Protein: CASSFLLEQYF.

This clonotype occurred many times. The CDR3 DNA follows: TGTGCCAGCAGCTTAGGTTGGGGCCCTAAATACAATGAGCAGTTCTTC. As protein: CASSLGWGPKYNEQFF. This chain joins TRBV7-2 and TRBJ2-1, with D perhaps matching TRBD1 (5 bases). Germline CDR1 reads SGHTA; CDR2 reads FQGNSA. The CDR3 is 16 residues long. The V gene lost 1 base and the J gene lost 4 bases, with 14 bases spanning the gap.

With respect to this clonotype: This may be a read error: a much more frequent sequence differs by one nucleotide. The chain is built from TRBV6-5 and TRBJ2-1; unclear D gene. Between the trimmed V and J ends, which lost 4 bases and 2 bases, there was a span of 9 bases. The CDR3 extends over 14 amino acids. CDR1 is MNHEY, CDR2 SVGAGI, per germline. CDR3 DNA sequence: TGTGCCAGCAGTTGGGCCAGCACCTACAATGAGCAGTTCTTC. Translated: CASSWASTYNEQFF.

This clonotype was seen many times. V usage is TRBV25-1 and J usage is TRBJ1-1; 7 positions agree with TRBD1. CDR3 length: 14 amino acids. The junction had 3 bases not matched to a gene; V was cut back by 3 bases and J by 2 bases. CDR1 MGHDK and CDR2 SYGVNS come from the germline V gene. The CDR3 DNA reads TGTGCCAGCAGTGATGGACAGGCAAACACTGAAGCTTTCTTT. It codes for CASSDGQANTEAFF.

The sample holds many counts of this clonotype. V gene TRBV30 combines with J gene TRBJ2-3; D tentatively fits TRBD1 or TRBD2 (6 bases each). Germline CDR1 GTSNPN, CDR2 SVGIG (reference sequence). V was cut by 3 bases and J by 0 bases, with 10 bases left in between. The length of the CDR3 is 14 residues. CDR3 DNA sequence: TGTGCCTGGAGCCCGGGGGCTAGCACAGATACGCAGTATTTT. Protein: CAWSPGASTDTQYF.

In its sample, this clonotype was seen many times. The CDR3 DNA reads as TGTGCCATCAGTGAGTCAAGGCACGTCTATGGCTACACCTTC. It codes for CAISESRHVYGYTF. The chain links TRBV10-3 to TRBJ1-2, with unresolved D. V shed 0 bases and J shed 4 bases, with 9 bases lying between them. Per germline, CDR1 ENHRY and CDR2 SYGVKD. There are 14 residues in the CDR3.

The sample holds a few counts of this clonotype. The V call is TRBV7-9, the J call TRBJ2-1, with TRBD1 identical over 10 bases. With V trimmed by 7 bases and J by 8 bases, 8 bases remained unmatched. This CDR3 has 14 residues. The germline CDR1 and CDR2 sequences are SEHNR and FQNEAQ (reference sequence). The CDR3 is CASTSGTGAYEQFF. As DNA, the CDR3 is TGTGCCAGCACCTCCGGGACAGGGGCCTATGAGCAGTTCTTC.

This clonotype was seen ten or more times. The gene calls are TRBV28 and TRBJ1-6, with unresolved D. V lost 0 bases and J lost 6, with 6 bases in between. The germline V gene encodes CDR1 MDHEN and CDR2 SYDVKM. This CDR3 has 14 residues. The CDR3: CASSLWVFNSPLHF. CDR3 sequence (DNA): TGTGCCAGCAGTTTATGGGTTTTTAATTCACCCCTCCACTTT.

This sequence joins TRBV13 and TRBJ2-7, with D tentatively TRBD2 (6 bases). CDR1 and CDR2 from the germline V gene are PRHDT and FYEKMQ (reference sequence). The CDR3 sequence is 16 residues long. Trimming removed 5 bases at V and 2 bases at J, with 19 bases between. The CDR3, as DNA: TGTGCCAGCAGCCCCAGAACTAGCTGGAGTCCCTACGAGCAGTACTTC. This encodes CASSPRTSWSPYEQYF.

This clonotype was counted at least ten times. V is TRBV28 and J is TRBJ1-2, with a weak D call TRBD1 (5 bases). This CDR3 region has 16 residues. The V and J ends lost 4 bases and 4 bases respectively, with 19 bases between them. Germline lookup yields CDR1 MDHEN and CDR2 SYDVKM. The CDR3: CASSSVTEGSSYGYTF. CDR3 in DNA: TGTGCCAGCAGTTCGGTGACAGAGGGGAGTAGCTATGGCTACACCTTC.